Presented here are 3 T cell receptor beta chains from one specimen sequenced in a study of neurological immune-mediated disorders. In TCRdb, the 5' RACE reads were re-called with MiXCR into one record per CDR3 protein. The top ten clones hold 1% to 1.5% of a sample with 55,000 to 70,000 distinct CDR3 sequences, 3% to 5% of them seen once. Sample: PBMCs. Every receptor here comes from a man younger than 45 with multiple sclerosis.

This clonotype was counted ten times or more. The rearrangement uses TRBV4-1 and TRBJ2-5, with 9 positions matching TRBD2. The V segment lost 3 bases and the J segment 7 bases; nucleotides outside the gene matches: 6. The CDR3 loop spans 14 amino acids. CDR1 is MGHRA and CDR2 is YSYEKL in the germline V gene. The CDR3 DNA sequence: TGCGCCAGCAGCCAGCCCCTAGCGGGACCGACCCAGTACTTC. It translates to CASSQPLAGPTQYF.

This clonotype has a handful of counts. The rearrangement links TRBV27 to TRBJ2-7; D is possibly TRBD2 (5 bases). This CDR3 spans 14 amino acids. The germline V gene encodes CDR1 MNHEY and CDR2 SMNVEV (reference sequence). With 5 bases removed from V and 2 bases from J, the gap between germline ends came to 13 bases. The DNA of the CDR3 is TGTGCCAGCAGTACCGGACGGGGAACCTACGAGCAGTACTTC. Translated, it gives CASSTGRGTYEQYF.

In this sample, this clonotype turned up many times. The chain is built from TRBV29-1 and TRBJ1-1, with no clear D. V was pared by 2 bases and J by 1 base, with 8 bases between. Germline-derived CDR1 and CDR2 are SQVTM and ANQGSEA. This CDR3 is built from 13 residues. The DNA for the CDR3 is TGCAGCGTTGAACGGGTTAAGAACACTGAAGCTTTCTTT. Amino acid sequence: CSVERVKNTEAFF.